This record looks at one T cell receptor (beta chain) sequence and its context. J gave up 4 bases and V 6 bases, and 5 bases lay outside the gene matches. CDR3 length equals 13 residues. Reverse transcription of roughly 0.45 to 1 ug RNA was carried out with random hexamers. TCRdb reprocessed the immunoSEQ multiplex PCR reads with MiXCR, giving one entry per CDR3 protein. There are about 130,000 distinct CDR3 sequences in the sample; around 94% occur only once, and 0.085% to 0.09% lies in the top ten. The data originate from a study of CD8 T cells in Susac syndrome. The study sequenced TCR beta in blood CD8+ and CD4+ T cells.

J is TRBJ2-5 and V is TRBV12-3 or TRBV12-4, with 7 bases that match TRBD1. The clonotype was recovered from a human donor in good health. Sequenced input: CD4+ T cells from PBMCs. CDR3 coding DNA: TGTGCCAGCAGCTACAGGGGTACAGAGACCCAGTACTTC. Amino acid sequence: CASSYRGTETQYF.